These T cell receptor beta chains were read from a single sample in a study of blood T cell repertoires in COVID-19. TCRdb keeps only in-frame clones here, not all; method: immunoSEQ multiplex PCR. The table records some 270,000 clones, about 90% of them present only once. The sequencing sample was made of PBMCs or T cells enriched from blood (not recorded which). The receptors stem from a woman between 55 and 75 years old who had recovered from COVID-19. Each CDR3 is given with its conserved first and last residue. D genes are given only for firm matches. Size tells how often a clone was seen (once, few, many) or the class of an expanded clone, and some rows leave it out.

size	V	J	D	DNA	CDR3
.	TRBV28	TRBJ2-7	TRBD2	TGTGCCAGCAGACGGGCTAGCGGGAGCTCCTACGAGCAGTACTTC	CASRRASGSSYEQYF
few	TRBV6-5	TRBJ2-7	TRBD1	TGTGCCAGCAGTTCCGAGGGACAGGGGGCCTACGAGCAGTACTTC	CASSSEGQGAYEQYF
.	TRBV9	TRBJ2-5	TRBD1	TGTGCCAGCAGCGACACAGGACAGGGAGAGACCCAGTACTTC	CASSDTGQGETQYF
.	TRBV30	TRBJ1-6	.	TGTGCCTGGAGTGAGTCTGCGGGATCACCCCTCCACTTT	CAWSESAGSPLHF
once	TRBV11-2	TRBJ1-4	.	TGTGCCAGCAGCTCGGGAACTGGACCGATTAATGAAAAACTGTTTTTT	CASSSGTGPINEKLFF
once	TRBV10-3	TRBJ1-3	.	TGTGCCATCTCTGGGCAGGGATTGAGCTCTGGAAACACCATATATTTT	CAISGQGLSSGNTIYF
.	TRBV6-6	TRBJ2-3	TRBD2	TGTGCCAGCAAAAGGACTAGCGGGGGCCTAGCGGATACGCAGTATTTT	CASKRTSGGLADTQYF
.	TRBV21-1	TRBJ1-5	.	TGTGCCAGCAGCCGAGGACAGCGAAGCAATCAGCCCCAGCATTTT	CASSRGQRSNQPQHF
.	TRBV5-1	TRBJ1-5	TRBD1	TGCGCCAGCAGCCCGTACGGGACAGGGGACAATCAGCCCCAGCATTTT	CASSPYGTGDNQPQHF
.	TRBV19	TRBJ1-1	.	TGTGCCAGTAGTAGAGACAGTATGAACACTGAAGCTTTCTTT	CASSRDSMNTEAFF
.	TRBV5-1	TRBJ2-3	TRBD1	TGCGCCAGCAGCTCCCCGGGACAGGGAGGAGCAGATACGCAGTATTTT	CASSSPGQGGADTQYF
.	TRBV29-1	TRBJ1-2	TRBD1	TGCAGCGGCCTAAGACAGGGGATTGATGGCTACACCTTC	CSGLRQGIDGYTF
.	TRBV2	TRBJ2-7	TRBD2	TGTGCCAGCAGTACCGGGACTAGCGTAACCTACGAGCAGTACTTC	CASSTGTSVTYEQYF
.	TRBV5-1	TRBJ2-7	TRBD2	TGCGCCAGCAGCCCGGGACTAGCGACTATCGGAGCCTACGAGCAGTACTTC	CASSPGLATIGAYEQYF
.	TRBV6-4	TRBJ1-1	.	TGTGCCAGCAGTGGCGAGAGGGGGAGAACTGAAGCTTTCTTT	CASSGERGRTEAFF
.	TRBV29-1	TRBJ1-1	TRBD1	TGCAGCGCTCCTCAGGGGGCGAGCGAAACTGAAGCTTTCTTT	CSAPQGASETEAFF
.	TRBV5-1	TRBJ2-6	.	TGCGCCAGCAGCCAGACAAGCTCTGGGGCCAACGTCCTGACTTTC	CASSQTSSGANVLTF
.	TRBV11-3	TRBJ2-1	.	TGTGCCAGCAGCGCCAAACTCGGACTGAGATACAATGAGCAGTTCTTC	CASSAKLGLRYNEQFF
.	TRBV5-5	TRBJ1-3	.	TGTGCCAGCAGGGCAAACGGGGGGGCGAGGGACACCATATATTTT	CASRANGGARDTIYF
.	TRBV7-9	TRBJ1-1	.	TGTGCCAGCAGCAAAAACACCTTCACTGAAGCTTTCTTT	CASSKNTFTEAFF
.	TRBV28	TRBJ1-6	TRBD1	TGTGCCAGCCAAGGTCCCGGGACAGGTCGGAATTCACCCCTCCACTTT	CASQGPGTGRNSPLHF
.	TRBV5-5	TRBJ2-3	TRBD2	TGTGCCAGCAGCTCCGGACTAGCGGGAGACGCAGATACGCAGTATTTT	CASSSGLAGDADTQYF
.	TRBV12-3/TRBV12-4	TRBJ1-1	.	TGTGCCAGCAGTTTCGGAGGCACGGACGCTTTCTTT	CASSFGGTDAFF
.	TRBV5-1	TRBJ1-6	.	TGCGCCAGCAGCTTTGAGACAGGACGTAATTCACCCCTCCACTTT	CASSFETGRNSPLHF
.	TRBV6-5	TRBJ1-3	.	TGTGCCAGCAGACAACATGTTGGAAACACCATATATTTT	CASRQHVGNTIYF
once	TRBV28	TRBJ2-5	TRBD1	TGTGCCAGCAGCCCGGGACAGGGAGAAGAGACCCAGTACTTC	CASSPGQGEETQYF
.	TRBV28	TRBJ2-7	TRBD2	TGTGCCAGCGTAGCGGGGGGCCCCTACGAGCAGTACTTC	CASVAGGPYEQYF
.	TRBV28	TRBJ1-3	.	TGTGCCAGCAGTCCCCATCAGGGGAGCTCTGGAAACACCATATATTTT	CASSPHQGSSGNTIYF
.	TRBV2	TRBJ2-3	.	TGTGCCAGCAGTGGGCTCCGGGGGGATACGCAGTATTTT	CASSGLRGDTQYF
.	TRBV5-3	TRBJ2-7	TRBD1	TGTGCCAGAAGCTCTTCGCACAGGGGCAAGCAGTACTTC	CARSSSHRGKQYF
few	TRBV28	TRBJ1-4	.	TGTGCCAGCAGTTTGTGGTTTGGGGCCGCTAATGAAAAACTGTTTTTT	CASSLWFGAANEKLFF
.	TRBV2	TRBJ2-7	.	TGTGCCAGCAGATCGGGGATGTACGAGCAGTACTTC	CASRSGMYEQYF
few	TRBV2	TRBJ1-6	TRBD1	TGTGCCAGCCGTCCCTACAGGGGCGATTCACCCCTCCACTTT	CASRPYRGDSPLHF
.	TRBV18	TRBJ1-1	TRBD1	TGTGCCAGCTCACAGGACAGGCTGAACACTGAAGCTTTCTTT	CASSQDRLNTEAFF
.	TRBV27	TRBJ1-4	.	TGTGCCAGCAGTTTAGGAGCGGGGGTTGGAAAACTGTTTTTT	CASSLGAGVGKLFF
.	TRBV6-5	TRBJ2-5	TRBD2	TGTGCCAGCAGTTACTCGGCGGTCCCAGTAGCGGGGACCCAGTACTTC	CASSYSAVPVAGTQYF
.	TRBV3-1/TRBV3-2	TRBJ2-3	TRBD2	TGTGCCAGCAGCAAGGGGGCTAGCGGGAGTACGACAGATACGCAGTATTTT	CASSKGASGSTTDTQYF
.	TRBV6-6	TRBJ2-3	.	TGTGCCAGCAGTTACTCGAGTCCCAGCACAGATACGCAGTATTTT	CASSYSSPSTDTQYF
.	TRBV5-4	TRBJ2-5	.	TGTGCCAGCAGCCCCGAGGTTCACGGAGAGACCCAGTACTTC	CASSPEVHGETQYF
.	TRBV24-1	TRBJ2-2	TRBD2	TGTGCCACCAGTGATGCGGGGGGACCCCACACCGGGGAGCTGTTTTTT	CATSDAGGPHTGELFF
.	TRBV5-6	TRBJ1-4	.	TGTGCCAGCAGCTTGGTTGGAGCAGATAATGAAAAACTGTTTTTT	CASSLVGADNEKLFF
.	TRBV23-1	TRBJ1-6	TRBD1	TGCGCCAGCAGTCAGCGACAGGGAGAAAATTCACCCCTCCACTTT	CASSQRQGENSPLHF
.	TRBV3-1/TRBV3-2	TRBJ2-5	TRBD2	TGTGCCAGCAGCCGGTCCGGGGGGGTGGAGACCCAGTACTTC	CASSRSGGVETQYF
.	TRBV11-2	TRBJ2-1	TRBD2	TGTGCCAGCAGCTCCGGGGGGGCACCGTTCTTC	CASSSGGAPFF
.	TRBV19	TRBJ1-1	.	TGTGCCAGTAGTATCGGCAGGGTCCTCGGGAACACTGAAGCTTTCTTT	CASSIGRVLGNTEAFF
.	TRBV5-6	TRBJ2-1	TRBD1	TGTGCCAGCAGCTTGCCCCGACAGGGAGTCGGCGTTGAGCAGTTCTTC	CASSLPRQGVGVEQFF
.	TRBV28	TRBJ2-2	.	TGTGCCAGCAGTTTACGGGGTTCGGCCGGGGAGCTGTTTTTT	CASSLRGSAGELFF
.	TRBV4-1	TRBJ2-7	TRBD2	TGCGCCAGCAGCCAGGAGACGCTAGCGGGAGCATCAGAGCAGTACTTC	CASSQETLAGASEQYF
.	TRBV28	TRBJ1-2	.	TGTGCCAGCAGGAAACAGGGCTTCGGTGGCTACACCTTC	CASRKQGFGGYTF
.	TRBV7-7	TRBJ1-5	.	TGTGCTAGCAGATATTGGAGGGGATCCGACAATTTGAATCAGCCCCAGCATTTT	CASRYWRGSDNLNQPQHF
.	TRBV18	TRBJ1-2	TRBD1	TGTGCCAGTTCGGGACAGGGGGCCATCTATGGCTACACCTTC	CASSGQGAIYGYTF